These T cell receptor beta chains were read from a single sample in a study of blood T cells in healthy people across ages. TCRdb recomputed calls from the 5' RACE reads with MiXCR, one row per CDR3 protein. The data show 870,000 or so distinct CDR3 sequences, under 35% seen once. Sequencing used blood. The receptor source for this set is a woman aged 80 or older in good health. CDR3s include the opening cysteine and the closing phenylalanine or tryptophan. Fields, in order: D gene, clone size, J gene, V gene, CDR3 DNA, CDR3 protein. A D gene is named only where the DNA matches it firmly. Clone size is shown for a subset of rows, as once, few, many or a class of expanded clone.

. | few | TRBJ2-7 | TRBV20-1 | TGCAGTGCCCCGGATCCGCGGCAGAGCTCCTACAATGAGCAGTACTTC | CSAPDPRQSSYNEQYF
. | many | TRBJ1-6 | TRBV6-5 | TGTGCCAGCAGCTCCGGGTCCCCCTATAATTCACCCCTCCACTTT | CASSSGSPYNSPLHF
. | many | TRBJ1-2 | TRBV9 | TGTGCCAGCAGCGTAAGCGGGGCACCGGATGGCTACACCTTC | CASSVSGAPDGYTF
. | many | TRBJ2-3 | TRBV5-5 | TGTGCCAGCAGCTTGGAACTAGCCGGCCCAGATACGCAGTATTTT | CASSLELAGPDTQYF
. | many | TRBJ1-2 | TRBV6-2/TRBV6-3 | TGTGCCAGCAGCAGTGGTTGGCAGAACTATGGCTACACCTTC | CASSSGWQNYGYTF
TRBD1 | many | TRBJ2-6 | TRBV12-3/TRBV12-4 | TGTGCCAGCAGTTTCCGGACAGGGGGGTACTCTGGGGCCAACGTCCTGACTTTC | CASSFRTGGYSGANVLTF
TRBD1 | few | TRBJ1-6 | TRBV6-2/TRBV6-3 | TGTGCCAGCAGGCTTACCGGGACAGGTGGATCACCCCTCCACTTT | CASRLTGTGGSPLHF
TRBD1 | many | TRBJ2-5 | TRBV4-3 | TGCGCCAGCAGTTCTCACTCGGGGACAGGGTTAGAGACCCAGTACTTC | CASSSHSGTGLETQYF
. | few | TRBJ1-6 | TRBV7-2 | TGTGCCAGCAGCATCCGGAGGACGTTTTCACCCCTCCACTTT | CASSIRRTFSPLHF
. | . | TRBJ2-1 | TRBV5-1 | TGCGCCAGCAGTATCGACTCCTACAATGAGCAGTTCTTC | CASSIDSYNEQFF
TRBD1 | many | TRBJ2-4 | TRBV2 | TGTGCCAGCAGTACACCGGACAGGGGTCCTAACATTCAGTACTTC | CASSTPDRGPNIQYF
. | many | TRBJ2-3 | TRBV7-9 | TGTGCCAGCAGCTCGCCCTGGGTCGCGTCTGCTACCACAGATACGCAGTATTTT | CASSSPWVASATTDTQYF
. | few | TRBJ1-4 | TRBV2 | TGTGCCAGCAGTACTGGTTTTGAAAAACTGTTTTTT | CASSTGFEKLFF
TRBD2 | . | TRBJ2-7 | TRBV7-2 | TGTGCCAGCAGCTTTAGCGGGGGGGACTACAATGAGCAGTACTTC | CASSFSGGDYNEQYF
. | many | TRBJ2-7 | TRBV2 | TGTGCCAGCAGGATCCCGGATTACTACGAGCAGTACTTC | CASRIPDYYEQYF
. | . | TRBJ2-3 | TRBV29-1 | TGCAGCGCTAGTCAGGGGCTGGATACGCAGTATTTT | CSASQGLDTQYF
TRBD2 | . | TRBJ2-1 | TRBV20-1 | TGCAGTGCTCCAGGACTAGCGCAGTACAATGAGCAGTTCTTC | CSAPGLAQYNEQFF
TRBD1 | many | TRBJ1-2 | TRBV7-2 | TGTGCCAGCAGCTCCGACAGGGGATATGGCTACACCTTC | CASSSDRGYGYTF
. | many | TRBJ2-5 | TRBV7-9 | TGTGCCAGCAGCAGCAGGGTCCAAGAGACCCAGTACTTC | CASSSRVQETQYF
TRBD1 | . | TRBJ1-1 | TRBV25-1 | TGTGCCAGCAGGATCGACAGGGGATGCGGTGAAGCTTTCTTT | CASRIDRGCGEAFF
. | . | TRBJ2-3 | TRBV12-3/TRBV12-4 | TGCGCCAGCAGGAGAGCGGAGAGCACAGATACGCAGTATTTT | CASRRAESTDTQYF
. | . | TRBJ1-1 | TRBV5-1 | TGCGCCAGCAGCCGCACCCCCCTGAACACTGAAGCTTTCTTT | CASSRTPLNTEAFF
. | few | TRBJ2-2 | TRBV2 | TGTGCCAGCAGTGAAGCGTTGGGCCGGAGCACCGGGGAGCTGTTTTTT | CASSEALGRSTGELFF
. | . | TRBJ2-2 | TRBV10-3 | TGTACCATCAGTGAGAGCTACGGCGGGGAGCTGTTTTTT | CTISESYGGELFF
. | . | TRBJ2-2 | TRBV6-2/TRBV6-3 | TGTGCCAGCAGTTCCTACGGATCCCTGTTTACGAACACCGGGGAGCTGTTTTTT | CASSSYGSLFTNTGELFF
. | . | TRBJ1-4 | TRBV4-1 | TGCGCCAGCAGCCAAGATCTCGGGCATGGTGAAAAACTGTTTTTT | CASSQDLGHGEKLFF
. | . | TRBJ1-5 | TRBV12-3/TRBV12-4 | TGTGCCAGCAGTTTAAAACCGGGCAGGGGCCTGAGCAATCAGCCCCAGCATTTT | CASSLKPGRGLSNQPQHF
TRBD1 | . | TRBJ2-1 | TRBV3-1 | TGTGCCAGCAGCCAAGAGGGGTGGGACAGGGGGAATGAGCAGTTCTTC | CASSQEGWDRGNEQFF
. | . | TRBJ1-1 | TRBV6-6 | TGTGCCAGCAGTTACGGACTGCAGCGAGGGAACACTGAAGCTTTCTTT | CASSYGLQRGNTEAFF
TRBD2 | . | TRBJ2-3 | TRBV4-3 | TGCGCCGGCAGCCCCTCCTCTAGCGGTCGTACACAGTATTTT | CAGSPSSSGRTQYF
. | few | TRBJ1-2 | TRBV19 | TGTGCCAGTAGTATCGGGTCTACTGCGGGCTACACCTTC | CASSIGSTAGYTF
. | few | TRBJ1-1 | TRBV6-2/TRBV6-3 | TGTGCCAGTGAAGGGGGAAACACTGAAGCTTTCTTT | CASEGGNTEAFF
. | many | TRBJ2-2 | TRBV15 | TGTGCCACCAGCAGCTATGGGGGGTTCGGGGAGCTGTTTTTT | CATSSYGGFGELFF
. | many | TRBJ1-2 | TRBV5-1 | TGCGCCAGCGCAGCGGGGGGGAACTATGGCTACACCTTC | CASAAGGNYGYTF
TRBD2 | many | TRBJ2-1 | TRBV20-1 | TGCAGTGCTAGAGACCCCTTGACGGGGGGTATCATGGGAAATGAGCAGTTCTTC | CSARDPLTGGIMGNEQFF
TRBD2 | many | TRBJ2-3 | TRBV7-2 | TGTGCCAGCAGCTTACCCCCGTTGGTGAGCGGGGGGTCGCAGTATTTT | CASSLPPLVSGGSQYF
. | many | TRBJ2-7 | TRBV7-2 | TGTGCCAGCAGCTTCCAGGCAGGAAGCTCCTACGAGCAGTACTTC | CASSFQAGSSYEQYF
. | many | TRBJ2-5 | TRBV18 | TGTGCCAGCTCCCCCGGGCTTGAAGAGACCCAGTACTTC | CASSPGLEETQYF
. | many | TRBJ2-3 | TRBV10-3 | TGTGCCATCTCTAGTAGCACAGATACGCAGTATTTT | CAISSSTDTQYF
. | . | TRBJ2-1 | TRBV28 | TGTGCCAGCAGTATGAGGGTCCATGAGCAGTTCTTC | CASSMRVHEQFF
. | many | TRBJ2-3 | TRBV15 | TGTGCCACCAGCAGAGATCTTTGGTCAGATACGCAGTATTTT | CATSRDLWSDTQYF
. | many | TRBJ1-2 | TRBV30 | TGTGCCTGGACATTACAGGATGGGTATGGCTACACCTTC | CAWTLQDGYGYTF
TRBD1 | . | TRBJ1-4 | TRBV7-2 | TGTGCCAGCAGCTTACAGGCAGGGGGAAATGAAAAACTGTTTTTT | CASSLQAGGNEKLFF
TRBD1 | many | TRBJ1-2 | TRBV7-9 | TGTGCCAGCAACCAAGACAGGGGAGAAGCTAATAACTATGGCTACACCTTC | CASNQDRGEANNYGYTF
. | few | TRBJ2-2 | TRBV7-2 | TGTGCCAGCACGGGCGGGGCCCGAACCGGGGAGCTGTTTTTT | CASTGGARTGELFF
. | few | TRBJ2-6 | TRBV20-1 | TGCAGTGCTAGAGTTGGAGGGGCCAGATCTGGGGCCAACGTCCTGACTTTC | CSARVGGARSGANVLTF